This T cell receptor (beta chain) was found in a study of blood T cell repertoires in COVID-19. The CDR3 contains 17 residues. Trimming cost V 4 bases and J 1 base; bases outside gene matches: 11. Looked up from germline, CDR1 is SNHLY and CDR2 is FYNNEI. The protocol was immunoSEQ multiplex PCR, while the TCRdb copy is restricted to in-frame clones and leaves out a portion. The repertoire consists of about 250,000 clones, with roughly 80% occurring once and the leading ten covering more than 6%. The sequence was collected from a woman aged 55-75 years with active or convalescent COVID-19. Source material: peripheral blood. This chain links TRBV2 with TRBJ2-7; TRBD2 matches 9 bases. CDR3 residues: CASSALFSGRGSYEQYF. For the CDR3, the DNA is TGTGCCAGCAGTGCCCTGTTTAGCGGGAGAGGATCCTACGAGCAGTACTTC.